Each of the 20 T cell receptor beta chains below was sequenced from the same sample in a study of cytomegalovirus exposure and HLA in healthy donors. Both 60 Vbeta primers and 13 Jbeta primers went into the PCR. Sequenced by immunoSEQ multiplex PCR; TCRdb stores in-frame clones only, minus some. This sample has over 100,000 clones, with around a tenth found just once. Sequencing was done on a sample of PBMCs. The receptors originated from a middle-aged man in good health and CMV-seropositive.

Notes on this clone: The junction does not match germline at one end; this may be a read error. This chain connects TRBV6-5 to TRBJ2-1; TRBD2 aligns across 7 bases. The CDR3 has 16 residues. Germline assignment: CDR1 MNHEY and CDR2 SVGAGI. CDR3 residues: CASTYLREKVYNEQFF. In nucleotides, the CDR3 is TGTGCCAGCACTTACCTGCGGGAGAAGGTTTACAATGAGCAGTTCTTC.

This clone was counted between two and nine times. The chain is built from TRBV5-1 and TRBJ2-1; 8 bases are shared with TRBD2. CDR1 is SGHRS, CDR2 YFSETQ, per germline. With V trimmed by 0 bases and J by 8 bases, 13 bases remained unmatched. The CDR3 has 17 amino acids. CDR3 loop: CASSLGYSGRIVDEQFF. The CDR3 bases are TGCGCCAGCAGCTTGGGGTACAGCGGGAGAATAGTGGATGAGCAGTTCTTC.

There are a few counts of this clone. The DNA for the CDR3 is TGTGCCAGCAGTCCCGGGACTTTGTACGAGCAGTACTTC. It yields the protein CASSPGTLYEQYF. This rearrangement joins TRBV27 to TRBJ2-7; tentatively, D is TRBD2 (6 bases). The CDR3 consists of 13 residues. Germline CDR1 and CDR2: MNHEY and SMNVEV (reference sequence). Between the trimmed V and J ends, which lost 5 bases and 4 bases, there was a span of 12 bases.

CDR3 in amino acids: CASSSRTSGIYSYNEQFF. As DNA, the CDR3 is TGTGCCAGCAGCTCAAGGACTAGCGGGATCTACTCCTACAATGAGCAGTTCTTC. The chain couples TRBV13 to TRBJ2-1; 12 bases are a match to TRBD2. The CDR3 sequence is 18 residues long. V lost 4 bases, J lost 0 bases, and 7 bases stayed unmatched. The germline V gene encodes CDR1 PRHDT and CDR2 FYEKMQ (reference sequence).

The chain links TRBV6-5 to TRBJ2-7; 7 bases align to TRBD1. CDR3 length: 13 amino acids. With 0 bases clipped from V and 6 bases from J, the junction kept 2 bases outside the gene matches. Germline CDR1 reads MNHEY; CDR2 reads SVGAGI. Here the CDR3 DNA reads TGTGCCAGCAGTTACTCCGACAGGGTCGAGCAGTACTTC. Its protein product is CASSYSDRVEQYF.

J is TRBJ2-2 and V is TRBV7-2, with D maybe TRBD2 (5 bases). The CDR3 extends over 14 amino acids. V was clipped by 2 bases and J by 8 bases, with 12 bases between them. Germline CDR1 is SGHTA and CDR2 is FQGNSA. CDR3 protein: CASSLIEGIGELFF. DNA for the CDR3: TGTGCCAGCAGCTTAATTGAGGGCATAGGGGAGCTGTTTTTT.

This clone was seen more than once but under ten times. The rearrangement joins TRBV6-1 to TRBJ2-3, with 12 bases that match TRBD2. From germline, CDR1 is MNHNS and CDR2 SASEGT. There are 16 residues in the CDR3. V shed 3 bases, J shed 7 bases, and the junction held 8 bases outside the gene matches. CDR3 sequence (DNA): TGTGCCAGCAGTGACACTAGCGGGAGGTTTCGGAATACGCAGTATTTT. Its translation is CASSDTSGRFRNTQYF.

This clone was seen more than once but under ten times. The genes are TRBV19 and TRBJ2-1, with 14 bases identical to TRBD2. V trimming: 6 bases; J trimming: 5 bases; junction bases outside the gene matches: 3. The CDR3 spans 15 residues. The germline V gene has CDR1 LNHDA and CDR2 SQIVND (reference sequence). CDR3 sequence: CASSGTSGRHNEQFF. CDR3 nucleotide sequence: TGTGCCAGTAGCGGGACTAGCGGGAGACACAATGAGCAGTTCTTC.

This clone occurred a few times. This rearrangement joins TRBV27 to TRBJ1-1; tentative D call: TRBD1 (5 bases). The germline gives CDR1 MNHEY, CDR2 SMNVEV (reference sequence). This CDR3 contains 13 residues. Trimming cost V 5 bases and J 1 base, with 8 bases left between them. The CDR3, as DNA: TGTGCCAGCAGTCCCAGGGAGAACACTGAAGCTTTCTTT. It codes for CASSPRENTEAFF.

This clone was counted between two and nine times. This chain connects TRBV7-9 to TRBJ1-1; D is possibly TRBD1 (5 bases). The V gene lost 1 base and the J gene lost 1 base, with 7 bases spanning the gap. This CDR3 contains 14 residues. Per the germline V gene, CDR1 is SEHNR and CDR2 is FQNEAQ (reference sequence). CDR3 DNA: TGTGCCAGCAGCTTAGTCGACAGGAACACTGAAGCTTTCTTT. Its protein product is CASSLVDRNTEAFF.

The sample holds many counts of this clone. The genes are TRBV7-6 and TRBJ2-6; D gene ambiguous. V was clipped by 1 base and J by 4 bases, with 5 bases between them. The CDR3 has 14 residues. CDR1 and CDR2 (germline): SGHVS, FNYEAQ. For the CDR3, the DNA is TGTGCCAGCAGCTTAGTGGCCGGGGCCAACGTCCTGACTTTC. Amino acid sequence: CASSLVAGANVLTF.

The genes are TRBV6-5 and TRBJ2-3; a possible D gene is TRBD1 (5 bases). CDR1 is MNHEY, CDR2 SVGAGI, per germline. The CDR3 runs 13 residues. Trimming took 6 bases from V and 5 from J, leaving 12 bases between them. The CDR3 sequence is CASRPGHRDTQYF. CDR3 coding DNA: TGTGCCAGCAGACCCGGACACCGAGATACGCAGTATTTT.

This clone appeared a few times. The V call is TRBV5-1, the J call TRBJ2-2, with 10 positions matching TRBD2. V lost 4 bases to trimming and J lost 2 bases; unmatched junction nucleotides: 5. Germline V gene data show CDR1 as SGHRS and CDR2 as YFSETQ. CDR3 size: 16 residues. CDR3 loop: CASSRTSGANTGELFF. CDR3 coding DNA: TGCGCCAGCAGCAGGACTAGCGGAGCTAACACCGGGGAGCTGTTTTTT.

This clone was counted only a few times. This chain uses TRBV4-2 with TRBJ2-5, with D unresolved. The CDR3 consists of 16 residues. The V and J ends lost 0 bases and 7 bases respectively, with 18 bases between them. Germline values: CDR1 LGHNA, CDR2 YNFKEQ. CDR3: CASSQDGDGGVGTQYF. DNA of the CDR3: TGTGCCAGCAGCCAAGATGGAGACGGTGGAGTGGGGACCCAGTACTTC.

The chain is built from TRBV6-5 and TRBJ1-5; 7 nucleotides match TRBD1. V shed 2 bases, J shed 4 bases, and the junction held 5 bases outside the gene matches. Germline V gene sequence: CDR1 MNHEY, CDR2 SVGAGI. The CDR3 contains 15 residues. The chain's CDR3 is CASSYRTGVNQPQHF. The CDR3 DNA is TGTGCCAGCAGTTACCGGACAGGAGTGAATCAGCCCCAGCATTTT.

As regards this clone: The junction shows a germline mismatch at one end, possibly a read error. The CDR3 reads CASSLVAGANTGELFF. The CDR3 nucleotides read TGTGCTAGCAGCTTAGTAGCGGGTGCGAACACCGGGGAGCTGTTTTTT. V and J are TRBV7-7 and TRBJ2-2; 7 bases are shared with TRBD2. The CDR3 spans 16 residues. The germline V gene has CDR1 SSHAT and CDR2 FNYEAQ (reference sequence).

This chain links TRBV23-1 with TRBJ2-7, with D possibly TRBD1 on 6 matching bases. TRBV23-1 is flagged as an ORF with uncertain function. CDR3 size: 18 residues. V lost 2 bases and J 3 bases, leaving 23 bases between the germline ends. The CDR3 spells CASSQPSRRTVRGYEQYF. The CDR3 DNA reads TGCGCCAGCAGTCAACCCTCCAGGAGGACAGTTCGGGGCTACGAGCAGTACTTC.

This chain uses TRBV5-8 with TRBJ2-1, with D perhaps TRBD1 (6 bases). The length of the CDR3 is 14 residues. Per germline, CDR1 SGHTS and CDR2 YDEGEE. Trimming took 7 bases from V and 0 from J, leaving 11 bases between them. CDR3 residues: CASVRDNSYNEQFF. The DNA of the CDR3 is TGTGCCAGCGTCAGGGACAACTCCTACAATGAGCAGTTCTTC.

This clone was seen a few times. The chain couples TRBV7-2 to TRBJ1-1; D might be TRBD1 (6 bases). V was clipped by 3 bases and J by 5 bases, with 13 bases between them. The CDR3 spans 14 residues. The V gene's germline CDR1 is SGHTA and CDR2 FQGNSA. This CDR3 is CASSFNREGTEAFF. The CDR3 bases are TGTGCCAGCAGCTTTAACAGGGAGGGGACTGAAGCTTTCTTT.

The chain recombines TRBV28 with TRBJ2-7, with 8 bases matching TRBD2. J lost 5 bases, V lost 6 bases, and 12 bases had no gene match. CDR3 length: 15 amino acids. Germline V gives CDR1 MDHEN, CDR2 SYDVKM. The DNA of the CDR3 is TGTGCCAGCAGATTCCTCCCTCGGGGGGGGGACGAGCAGTACTTC. Its protein is CASRFLPRGGDEQYF. The full variable domain, in which reference TRBV28 and TRBJ2-7 provide the parts outside the CDR3, is DVKVTQSSRYLVKRTGEKVFLECVQDMDHENMFWYRQDPGLGLRLIYFSYDVKMKEKGDIPEGYSVSREKKERFSLILESASTNQTSMYLCASRFLPRGGDEQYFGPGTRLTVT.